This TCR beta chain was captured by sequencing in a study of T-cell reconstitution after alpha-beta-depleted transplantation in children. This clonotype appeared a few times. During its preparation, the TCRbeta library received unique molecular identifiers. Each CDR3 protein gets one entry after TCRdb re-called the PCR reads with MiXCR. Counted here are about 540,000 distinct CDR3 sequences, 15% to 20% occurring once; the ten biggest clones make up roughly 3.3%. The receptor's source is a human donor who donated a stem cell graft to a child with acute lymphoblastic leukemia. Sequencing used PBMCs from the stem cell graft donor, obtained from the stem cell graft.

CDR3 region: CSVGAWVETQYF. The DNA of the CDR3 is TGCAGCGTAGGGGCGTGGGTCGAGACCCAGTACTTC. The chain has TRBV29-1 and TRBJ2-5, with TRBD1 as a possible D gene (5 bases). Germline values: CDR1 SQVTM, CDR2 ANQGSEA. V was cut by 6 bases and J by 5 bases, with 13 bases left in between. The CDR3 covers 12 residues.